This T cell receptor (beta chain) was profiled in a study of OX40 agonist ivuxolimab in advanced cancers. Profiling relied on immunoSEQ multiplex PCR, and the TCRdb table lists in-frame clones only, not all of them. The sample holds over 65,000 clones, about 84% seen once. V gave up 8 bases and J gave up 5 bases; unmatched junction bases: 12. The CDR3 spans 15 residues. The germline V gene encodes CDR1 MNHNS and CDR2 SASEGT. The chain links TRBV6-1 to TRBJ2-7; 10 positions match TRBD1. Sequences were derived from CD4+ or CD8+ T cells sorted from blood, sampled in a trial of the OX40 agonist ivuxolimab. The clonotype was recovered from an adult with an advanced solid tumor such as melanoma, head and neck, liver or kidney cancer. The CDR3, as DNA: TGTGCCAGCGAGCCGGGACAGGGGACTATACACGAGCAGTACTTC. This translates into CASEPGQGTIHEQYF.